Below, 25 T cell receptor beta chains from the same sample are listed, as sequenced in a study of identical twins. TCRdb reprocessed the 5' RACE reads with MiXCR, giving one entry per CDR3 protein. This sample has about 520,000 distinct CDR3 sequences, with 20% to 25% found just once. The sample was also reused in another study, on T cells expressing NK-cell markers.

The sample was CD4+ T cells sorted from blood. These receptors all stem from a woman aged 18-30 years in good health.

This clonotype was detected only a few times. CDR3: CASSLRRLSGRQLDTQYF. CDR3 DNA: TGTGCCAGCAGCTTACGGAGGCTTAGCGGGAGACAATTAGATACGCAGTATTTT. The chain combines TRBV11-2 with TRBJ2-3, with 9 positions matching TRBD2. CDR1 and CDR2 from the germline V gene are SGHAT and FQNNGV. This CDR3 is 18 amino acids long. V shed 2 bases and J 5 bases; nucleotides not matched to a gene: 14.

This clonotype has a handful of counts. The CDR3 DNA reads TGCGCCAGCAGCCAAGCTTACCTGACTAGCGCGAGCTCCTACGAGCAGTACTTC. Translation gives CASSQAYLTSASSYEQYF. The gene calls are TRBV4-3 and TRBJ2-7; 8 nucleotides match TRBD2. Unmatched junction bases numbered 11, after V lost 1 base and J lost 0 bases. There are 18 residues in the CDR3. The germline CDR1 and CDR2 sequences are LGHNA and YSLEER.

To note about this clonotype: A much bigger clone sits one base away, suggesting this may be a read error. The chain joins TRBV12-3 or TRBV12-4 to TRBJ2-7; D perhaps matches TRBD1 (6 bases). This CDR3 spans 14 amino acids. The V and J ends lost 6 bases and 5 bases respectively, with 17 bases between them. The CDR3 sequence is CASRAQNTGNEQYF. The CDR3 DNA follows: TGTGCCAGCAGAGCCCAGAACACAGGGAACGAGCAGTACTTC.

V gene TRBV5-8 combines with J gene TRBJ2-6, with D possibly being TRBD1 (6 bases). Per germline, CDR1 SGHTS and CDR2 YDEGEE. V gave up 0 bases and J gave up 0 bases, with 10 bases separating them. The CDR3 covers 17 residues. CDR3: CASSLAGGASGANVLTF. CDR3 nucleotides: TGTGCCAGCAGCTTGGCTGGGGGCGCCTCTGGGGCCAACGTCCTGACTTTC.

This clonotype appeared a few times. The chain is built from TRBV29-1 and TRBJ1-5, with 7 bases aligning to TRBD1. V was pared by 4 bases and J by 5 bases, with 5 bases of the junction left unmatched. Germline CDR1 reads SQVTM; CDR2 reads ANQGSEA. CDR3 length: 13 residues. The CDR3, as DNA: TGCAGCGTTGGAGGGGGCAACTATCAGCCCCAGCATTTT. This sequence encodes CSVGGGNYQPQHF. Together with reference TRBV29-1 and TRBJ1-5, the CDR3 gives the full variable domain: SAVISQKPSRDICQRGTSLTIQCQVDSQVTMMFWYRQQPGQSLTLIATANQGSEATYESGFVIDKFPISRPNLTFSTLTVSNMSPEDSSIYLCSVGGGNYQPQHFGDGTRLSIL.

This clonotype was picked up a small number of times. The V gene is TRBV5-1, the J gene TRBJ2-5, with D possibly TRBD2 on 5 matching bases. Trimming removed 9 bases from V and 3 bases from J, with 18 bases in between. This CDR3 is 14 amino acids long. The germline V gene has CDR1 SGHRS and CDR2 YFSETQ. For the CDR3, the DNA is TGCGCCACCAAGATAGCGACGACCGAAGAGACCCAGTACTTC. Protein sequence: CATKIATTEETQYF.

Written as DNA, the CDR3 is TGCGCCAGCAGCCAACAGTTCAGGGCCCCTTCCTACGAGCAGTACTTC. The encoded protein is CASSQQFRAPSYEQYF. This rearrangement joins TRBV4-1 to TRBJ2-7; D perhaps matches TRBD1 (5 bases). From germline, CDR1 is MGHRA and CDR2 YSYEKL. The CDR3 consists of 16 residues. Trimming shortened V by 2 bases and J by 1 base, and 15 bases separated the two germline ends.

The genes are TRBV15 and TRBJ1-4, with D maybe TRBD1 (5 bases). The V gene's germline CDR1 is LNHNV and CDR2 YYDKDF (reference sequence). The CDR3 loop spans 15 amino acids. V lost 1 base and J lost 3, with 9 bases in between. The CDR3 sequence is CATSRATRANEKLFF. The CDR3 nucleotides read TGTGCCACCAGCAGAGCGACCAGGGCTAATGAAAAACTGTTTTTT.

At least ten counts were recorded for this clonotype. This chain joins TRBV7-2 and TRBJ1-2; D is undetermined. The V end was cut by 5 bases, the J end by 7 bases, with 14 bases between. In germline, CDR1 is SGHTA, CDR2 FQGNSA. The CDR3 totals 13 residues. The CDR3, as DNA: TGTGCCAGCAGCGACGGTCCGAACGGTGGCTACACCTTC. The encoded protein is CASSDGPNGGYTF.

Only a few counts were recorded for this clonotype. This sequence joins TRBV20-1 and TRBJ2-1; unclear D gene. Trimming removed 1 base from V and 4 bases from J, with 14 bases in between. CDR1 DFQATT and CDR2 SNEGSKA come from the germline V gene (reference sequence). This CDR3 contains 15 residues. The CDR3 DNA is TGCAGTGCTAGAGCTCCCACTTCACTATACAATGAGCAGTTCTTC. The encoded protein is CSARAPTSLYNEQFF.

This sequence joins TRBV3-1 and TRBJ2-1; D ambiguous. V was shortened by 7 bases and J by 8 bases, with 9 bases between the two germline ends. Germline V lookup: CDR1 LGHDT, CDR2 YNNKEL (reference sequence). The CDR3 is made up of 11 amino acids. The DNA for the CDR3 is TGTGCCAGCACCAAAGGCGATGAGCAGTTCTTC. Its protein is CASTKGDEQFF.

The table lists this clonotype with a few counts. This chain uses TRBV3-1 with TRBJ2-1; TRBD2 aligns across 13 bases. V lost 5 bases and J lost 6; bases outside the gene matches: 10. Per the germline V gene, CDR1 is LGHDT and CDR2 is YNNKEL (reference sequence). This CDR3 is built from 17 residues. DNA of the CDR3: TGTGCCAGCAGCGAACTTGTAGGACTAGCGGGAGTCAATGAGCAGTTCTTC. Residues: CASSELVGLAGVNEQFF.

There are many counts of this clonotype. The rearrangement uses TRBV5-6 and TRBJ2-5, with TRBD1 as a possible D gene (6 bases). V was cut by 0 bases and J by 4 bases, with 13 bases left in between. This CDR3 is built from 15 residues. Germline V CDR1 and CDR2: SGHDT, YYEEEE. CDR3 in amino acids: CASSLVQGFGETQYF. The CDR3 nucleotides read TGTGCCAGCAGCTTGGTGCAGGGGTTCGGAGAGACCCAGTACTTC.

This clonotype was recorded at least ten times. CDR3 nucleotides: TGCGCCAGCAGCCAAGGGGGGCCCTACGAGCAGTACTTC. Its translation is CASSQGGPYEQYF. J is TRBJ2-7 and V is TRBV4-3; TRBD1 might be the D (6 bases). This CDR3 has 13 residues. V lost 1 base to trimming and J lost 2 bases, with 6 bases between them. Germline assignment: CDR1 LGHNA and CDR2 YSLEER.

J is TRBJ2-7 and V is TRBV6-2 or TRBV6-3; D is uncertain. V was cut by 4 bases and J by 6 bases, with 13 bases left in between. Per the germline V gene, CDR1 is MNHEY and CDR2 is SVGEGT. The CDR3 sequence is 13 residues long. CDR3 protein: CASSLNARGEQYF. Written as DNA, the CDR3 is TGTGCCAGCAGTTTAAATGCTCGAGGCGAGCAGTACTTC.

This clonotype showed up many times. The chain employs TRBV7-2 and TRBJ1-2; D unresolved. CDR1 is SGHTA and CDR2 is FQGNSA in the germline V gene. The CDR3 spans 13 residues. Trimming took off 7 bases at V and 4 bases at J, with 13 bases between the two ends. CDR3 sequence: CASTVARSYGYTF. CDR3 bases: TGTGCCAGCACCGTCGCGAGGAGCTATGGCTACACCTTC.

The CDR3 DNA follows: TGCGCCAGCAGCGCGCCCCAAGGGGACGACGAGCAGTACTTC. Residues: CASSAPQGDDEQYF. The rearrangement uses TRBV5-1 and TRBJ2-7; perhaps D is TRBD1 or TRBD2 (5 bases each). CDR1 is SGHRS, CDR2 YFSETQ, per germline. The CDR3 is 14 amino acids. The germline V and J ends were trimmed by 4 bases and 5 bases, with 16 bases remaining between them.

The chain carries TRBV5-4 and TRBJ2-3, with 8 bases lining up with TRBD2. The CDR3 length is 14 residues. Germline CDR1 SGHNT, CDR2 YYREEE (reference sequence). The trim removed 1 base at V and 5 bases at J, leaving 3 bases unmatched. The CDR3 coding sequence is TGTGCCAGCAGCTTGCGGGAGGGGGAAGATACGCAGTATTTT. Its translation: CASSLREGEDTQYF.

The chain employs TRBV5-6 and TRBJ2-5; tentatively, D is TRBD2 (5 bases). Per the germline V gene, CDR1 is SGHDT and CDR2 is YYEEEE. The CDR3 covers 15 residues. V lost 6 bases and J 2 bases, leaving 17 bases between the germline ends. DNA of the CDR3: TGTGCCAGCACCCGTAAAAGCGGAAGGCAAGAGACCCAGTACTTC. Its protein product is CASTRKSGRQETQYF. The entire variable domain, with the rest obtained from reference TRBV5-6 and TRBJ2-5, is as follows: DAGVTQSPTHLIKTRGQQVTLRCSPKSGHDTVSWYQQALGQGPQFIFQYYEEEERQRGNFPDRFSGHQFPNYSSELNVNALLLGDSALYLCASTRKSGRQETQYFGPGTRLLVL.

This rearrangement joins TRBV6-1 to TRBJ2-2; TRBD2 agrees at 7 bases. Germline loops: CDR1 MNHNS, CDR2 SASEGT. This CDR3 has 15 amino acids. After removal of 2 bases from V and 3 bases from J, the junction contained 3 bases not matched to a gene. The CDR3 DNA reads TGTGCCAGCAGTGAATGGGGGGGGTACACCGGGGAGCTGTTTTTT. Translating it yields CASSEWGGYTGELFF.

This clonotype was counted between two and nine times. The chain uses TRBV5-1 and TRBJ1-1, with TRBD1 matching over 7 bases. The CDR3 consists of 19 residues. Per the germline V gene, CDR1 is SGHRS and CDR2 is YFSETQ. The V gene end was trimmed by 4 bases and the J gene end by 3 bases; junction bases not matched to a gene: 21. CDR3 in amino acids: CASSRPNIISGGMDTEAFF. The CDR3 DNA reads as TGCGCCAGCAGCCGTCCAAATATCATCTCAGGGGGAATGGACACTGAAGCTTTCTTT.

This clonotype has just a few counts. The CDR3 region is CSAEAGQGGYGYTF. The CDR3 DNA reads as TGCAGTGCTGAGGCTGGCCAGGGCGGCTATGGCTACACCTTC. The rearrangement uses TRBV20-1 and TRBJ1-2; D might be TRBD1 (5 bases). Trimming removed 5 bases at V and 4 bases at J, with 17 bases between. CDR3 length: 14 residues. Germline values: CDR1 DFQATT, CDR2 SNEGSKA (reference sequence).

J is TRBJ2-1 and V is TRBV20-1; 7 bases line up with TRBD2. Germline-derived CDR1 and CDR2 are DFQATT and SNEGSKA (reference sequence). The CDR3 is made up of 15 amino acids. The CDR3 spells CSAVPGRSSYNEQFF. In DNA form, the CDR3 reads TGCAGCGCCGTCCCCGGGAGGAGCTCCTACAATGAGCAGTTCTTC.

The chain has TRBV25-1 and TRBJ1-1; tentatively, D is TRBD1 (6 bases). This CDR3 spans 14 amino acids. CDR1 is MGHDK and CDR2 is SYGVNS in the germline V gene. V lost 4 bases to trimming and J lost 5 bases, with 14 bases between them. CDR3 nucleotide sequence: TGTGCCAGCAGTGCCGACGGAGGGGGGACTGAAGCTTTCTTT. Translating gives CASSADGGGTEAFF.

This clonotype was seen only a few times. The chain joins TRBV6-1 to TRBJ1-3, with D tentatively TRBD1 (5 bases). The CDR3 has 13 amino acids. Germline lookup yields CDR1 MNHNS and CDR2 SASEGT. The germline V and J ends were trimmed by 6 bases and 4 bases, with 10 bases remaining between them. The CDR3: CASRGTDGNTIYF. The CDR3 region has the DNA TGTGCCAGCAGGGGGACTGACGGAAACACCATATATTTT.